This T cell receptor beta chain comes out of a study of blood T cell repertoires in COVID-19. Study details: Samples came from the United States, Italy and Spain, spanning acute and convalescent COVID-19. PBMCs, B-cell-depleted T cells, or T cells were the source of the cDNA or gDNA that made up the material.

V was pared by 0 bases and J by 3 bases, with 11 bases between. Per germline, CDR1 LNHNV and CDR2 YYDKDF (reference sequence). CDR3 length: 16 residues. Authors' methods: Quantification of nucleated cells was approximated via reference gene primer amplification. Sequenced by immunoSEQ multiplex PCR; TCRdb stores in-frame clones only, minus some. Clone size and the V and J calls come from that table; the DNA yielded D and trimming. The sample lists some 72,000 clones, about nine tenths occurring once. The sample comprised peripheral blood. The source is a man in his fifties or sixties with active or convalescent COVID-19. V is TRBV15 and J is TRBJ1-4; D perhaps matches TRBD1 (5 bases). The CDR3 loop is CATSRDSGGANEKLFF. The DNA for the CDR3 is TGTGCCACCAGCAGAGACTCGGGAGGGGCTAATGAAAAACTGTTTTTT.